This TCR beta chain was identified during a study of early T cells in non-severe SARS-CoV-2 infection. TCRdb reprocessed the 5' RACE reads with MiXCR, giving one entry per CDR3 protein. Of approximately 97,000 distinct CDR3 sequences in the sample, 8% to 13% were seen once. The CDR3 is made up of 22 amino acids. V lost 0 bases to trimming and J lost 8 bases; unmatched junction nucleotides: 21. Germline values: CDR1 MNHNY, CDR2 SVGAGI (reference sequence). J is TRBJ2-1 and V is TRBV6-6; TRBD2 agrees at 14 bases. This specimen was whole blood, taken at baseline. This clonotype originated in an adult who was a healthcare worker with PCR-confirmed SARS-CoV-2 infection or an uninfected control (not recorded which). CDR3 loop: CASSYSSFIGTSGSEVLHEQFF. The DNA of the CDR3 is TGTGCCAGCAGTTACTCGAGTTTTATTGGGACTAGCGGGAGTGAAGTCCTTCATGAGCAGTTCTTC.